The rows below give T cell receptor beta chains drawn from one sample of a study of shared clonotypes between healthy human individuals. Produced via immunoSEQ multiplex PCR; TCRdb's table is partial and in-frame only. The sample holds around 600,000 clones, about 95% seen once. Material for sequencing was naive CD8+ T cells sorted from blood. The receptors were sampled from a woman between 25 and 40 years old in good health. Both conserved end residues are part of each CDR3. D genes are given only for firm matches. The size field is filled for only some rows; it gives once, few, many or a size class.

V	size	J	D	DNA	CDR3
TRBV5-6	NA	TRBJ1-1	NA	TGTGCCAGCAGCTGGGACAAGGACAGAAACACTGAAGCTTTCTTT	CASSWDKDRNTEAFF
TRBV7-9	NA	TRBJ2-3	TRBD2	TGTGCCAGCAGCTCCCGGGTCGGGACTAGCTGGGTGACAGATACGCAGTATTTT	CASSSRVGTSWVTDTQYF
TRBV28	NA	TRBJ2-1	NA	TGTGCCAGCAGGTTAGGACATAGCTCCTACAATGAGCAGTTCTTC	CASRLGHSSYNEQFF
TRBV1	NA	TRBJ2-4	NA	TGCACCAGCAGCCCAAGGACGGGAGTGAAAAACATTCAGTACTTC	CTSSPRTGVKNIQYF
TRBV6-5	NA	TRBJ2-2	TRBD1	TGTGCCAGCAGTTGGACAGGGGGGAACACCGGGGAGCTGTTTTTT	CASSWTGGNTGELFF
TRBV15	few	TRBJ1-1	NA	TGTGCCACCAGCAGACAGGGGATGAACACTGAAGCTTTCTTT	CATSRQGMNTEAFF
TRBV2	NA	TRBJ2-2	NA	TGTGCCAGCGATAGGTCGTTGGACCTGAACACCGGGGAGCTGTTTTTT	CASDRSLDLNTGELFF
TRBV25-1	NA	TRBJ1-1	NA	TGTGCCAGCAGTGAATATTTCCTCGCAGAGAACACTGAAGCTTTCTTT	CASSEYFLAENTEAFF
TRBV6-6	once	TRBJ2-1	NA	TGTGCCAGCAGTTACTCGACAGTTAGTTATCTTGAGCAGTTCTTC	CASSYSTVSYLEQFF
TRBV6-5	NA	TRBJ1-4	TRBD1	TGTGCCAGCAGTTACCAGGTTGGGACAGCATATGGAAAACTGTTTTTT	CASSYQVGTAYGKLFF
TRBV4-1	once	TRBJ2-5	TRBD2	TGCGCCAGCAGCCAGGGAGCGGGAGGGCCTTATGAGCAGTACTTC	CASSQGAGGPYEQYF
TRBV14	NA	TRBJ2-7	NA	TGTGCCAGCAGTCAGAGGCCTGCCCACTACGAGCAGTACTTC	CASSQRPAHYEQYF
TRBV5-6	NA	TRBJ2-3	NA	TGTGCCAGCAGCGTCCTCGGCGGGAAGGATAGCACAGATACGCAGTATTTT	CASSVLGGKDSTDTQYF
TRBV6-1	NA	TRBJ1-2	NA	TGTGCCAGCAGTGAAGGCGGGGGCCCTTATGGCTACACCTTC	CASSEGGGPYGYTF
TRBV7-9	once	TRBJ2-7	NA	TGTGCCAGCAGTCAGACGGACGGGGCTAGCTCCTACGAGCAGTACTTC	CASSQTDGASSYEQYF
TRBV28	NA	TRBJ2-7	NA	TGTGCCAGCAGTTCATTACCCTCCTACGAGCAGTACTTC	CASSSLPSYEQYF
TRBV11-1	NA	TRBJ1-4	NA	TGTGCCAGCAGCCCTCGGGCACAGAGGAATGAAAAACTGTTTTTT	CASSPRAQRNEKLFF
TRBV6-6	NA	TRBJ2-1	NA	TGTGCCAGCAGTTACTCGAGGGGAAGCTCCTACAATGAGCAGTTCTTC	CASSYSRGSSYNEQFF
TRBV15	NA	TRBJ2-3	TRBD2	TGTGCCACCAGCACCCTTACACTACTAGCGGGGCTCCCCCACGATACGCAGTATTTT	CATSTLTLLAGLPHDTQYF
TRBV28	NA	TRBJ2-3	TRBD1	TGTGCCAGCCATCTTACCGGGACAGAGCCTAGCACAGATACGCAGTATTTT	CASHLTGTEPSTDTQYF
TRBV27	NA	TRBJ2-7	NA	TGTGCCAGCAGTTTTCTTCTACCCCCCCGAGGCATCTACGAGCAGTACTTC	CASSFLLPPRGIYEQYF
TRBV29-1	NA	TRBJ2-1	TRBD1	TGCAGCGTGGGGGGACAGGTCTTC	CSVGGQVF
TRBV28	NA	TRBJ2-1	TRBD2	TGTGCCAGCAGTCTCGCGGGAGCCTACAATGAGCAGTTCTTC	CASSLAGAYNEQFF
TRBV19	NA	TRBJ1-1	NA	TGTGCCAGTAGCCTGGGGGGGTACGCTGAAGCTTTCTTT	CASSLGGYAEAFF
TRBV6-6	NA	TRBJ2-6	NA	TGTGCCAGCAGTTTCTCAGAGGGGCCTGGGGCCAACGTCCTGACTTTC	CASSFSEGPGANVLTF
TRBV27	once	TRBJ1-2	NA	TGTGCCACCTGGGACTCAGTAAAAGGCTACACCTTC	CATWDSVKGYTF